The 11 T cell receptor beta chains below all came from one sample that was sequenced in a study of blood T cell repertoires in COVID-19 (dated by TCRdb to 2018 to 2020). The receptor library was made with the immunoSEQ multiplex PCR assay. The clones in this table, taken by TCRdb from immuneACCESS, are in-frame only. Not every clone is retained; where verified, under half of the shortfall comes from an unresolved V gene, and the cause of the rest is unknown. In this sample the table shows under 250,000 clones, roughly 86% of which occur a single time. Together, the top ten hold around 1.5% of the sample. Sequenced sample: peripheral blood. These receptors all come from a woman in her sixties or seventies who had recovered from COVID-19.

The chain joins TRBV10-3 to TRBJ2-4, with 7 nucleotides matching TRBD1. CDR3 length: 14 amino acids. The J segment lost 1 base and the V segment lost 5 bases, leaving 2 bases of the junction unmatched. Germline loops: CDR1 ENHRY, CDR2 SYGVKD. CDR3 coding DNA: TGTGCCATCAGTCCACAGGGGGCCAAAAACATTCAGTACTTC. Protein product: CAISPQGAKNIQYF.

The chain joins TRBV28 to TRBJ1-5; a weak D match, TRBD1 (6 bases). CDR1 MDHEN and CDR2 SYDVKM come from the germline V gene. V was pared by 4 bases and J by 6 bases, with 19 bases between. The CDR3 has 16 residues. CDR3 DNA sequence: TGTGCCAGCAGTTCATACAAGGGGGGGGCTGGTCAGCCCCAGCATTTT. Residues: CASSSYKGGAGQPQHF.

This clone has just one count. The CDR3 loop reads CASSLIGGATNEKLFF. DNA for the CDR3: TGTGCCAGCAGCTTGATTGGGGGCGCAACTAATGAAAAACTGTTTTTT. The rearrangement uses TRBV5-5 and TRBJ1-4; the D gene is possibly TRBD1 (6 bases). This CDR3 contains 16 residues. Germline CDR1 reads SGHKS; CDR2 reads YYEKEE (reference sequence). The V and J ends lost 1 base and 0 bases respectively, with 10 bases between them.

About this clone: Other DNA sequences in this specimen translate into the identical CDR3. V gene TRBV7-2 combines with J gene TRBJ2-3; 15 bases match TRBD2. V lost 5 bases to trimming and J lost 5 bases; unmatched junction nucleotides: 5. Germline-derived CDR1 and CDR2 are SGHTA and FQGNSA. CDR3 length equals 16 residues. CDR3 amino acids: CASSPGLAGGLDTQYF. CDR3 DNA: TGTGCCAGCAGCCCCGGACTAGCGGGGGGGCTAGATACGCAGTATTTT. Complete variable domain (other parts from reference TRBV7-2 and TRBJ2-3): GAGVSQSPSNKVTEKGKDVELRCDPISGHTALYWYRQSLGQGLEFLIYFQGNSAPDKSGLPSDRFSAERTGGSVSTLTIQRTQQEDSAVYLCASSPGLAGGLDTQYFGPGTRLTVL.

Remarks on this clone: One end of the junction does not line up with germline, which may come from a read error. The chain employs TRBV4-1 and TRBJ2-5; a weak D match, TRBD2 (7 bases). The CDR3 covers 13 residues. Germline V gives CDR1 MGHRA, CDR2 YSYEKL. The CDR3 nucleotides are TGCGCCAGCAGCCAACCGGGGGCGGGAGAAGTCCACTTC. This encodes CASSQPGAGEVHF.

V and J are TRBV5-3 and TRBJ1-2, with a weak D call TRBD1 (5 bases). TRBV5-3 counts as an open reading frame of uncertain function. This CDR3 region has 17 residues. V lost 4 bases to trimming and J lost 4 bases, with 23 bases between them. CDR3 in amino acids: CARSPWPQSDKLYGYTF. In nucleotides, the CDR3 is TGTGCCAGAAGCCCATGGCCGCAATCGGACAAGCTCTATGGCTACACCTTC.

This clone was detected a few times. The CDR3 coding sequence is TGTGCCAGCAGCTTAGAGGGCAGGGACTACGAGCAGTACTTC. It encodes CASSLEGRDYEQYF. V usage is TRBV7-2 and J usage is TRBJ2-7; a possible D gene is TRBD1 (5 bases). The CDR3 has 14 amino acids. The V and J ends lost 1 base and 3 bases respectively, with 10 bases between them. Germline V gene data show CDR1 as SGHTA and CDR2 as FQGNSA.

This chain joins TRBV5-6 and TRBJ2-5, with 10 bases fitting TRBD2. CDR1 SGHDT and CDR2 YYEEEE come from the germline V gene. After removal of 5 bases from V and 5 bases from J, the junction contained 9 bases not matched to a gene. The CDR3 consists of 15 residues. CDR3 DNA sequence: TGTGCCAGCAGTGGAGCGGGGGGGCGAGGGGAGACCCAGTACTTC. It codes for CASSGAGGRGETQYF.

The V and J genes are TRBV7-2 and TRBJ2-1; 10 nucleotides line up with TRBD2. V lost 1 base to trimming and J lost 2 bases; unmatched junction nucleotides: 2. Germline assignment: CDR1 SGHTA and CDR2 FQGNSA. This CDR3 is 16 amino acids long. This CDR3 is CASSLVGTSAYNEQFF. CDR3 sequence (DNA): TGTGCCAGCAGCTTAGTGGGGACTAGCGCCTACAATGAGCAGTTCTTC. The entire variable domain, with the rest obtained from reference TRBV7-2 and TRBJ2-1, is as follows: GAGVSQSPSNKVTEKGKDVELRCDPISGHTALYWYRQSLGQGLEFLIYFQGNSAPDKSGLPSDRFSAERTGGSVSTLTIQRTQQEDSAVYLCASSLVGTSAYNEQFFGPGTRLTVL.

CDR3 loop: CASSSPTFYEQYF. The CDR3 DNA reads TGTGCCAGCAGCTCTCCTACCTTCTACGAGCAGTACTTC. This chain uses TRBV7-9 with TRBJ2-7; D unresolved. There are 13 residues in the CDR3. Trimming left V 4 bases short and J 3 bases short, with 10 bases between. Germline CDR1 SEHNR, CDR2 FQNEAQ (reference sequence).

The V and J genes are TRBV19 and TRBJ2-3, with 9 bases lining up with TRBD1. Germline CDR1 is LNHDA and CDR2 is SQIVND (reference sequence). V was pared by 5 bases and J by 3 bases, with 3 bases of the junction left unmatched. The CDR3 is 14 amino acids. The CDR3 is CASSPGQGTDTQYF. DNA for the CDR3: TGTGCCAGTAGTCCAGGACAGGGGACAGATACGCAGTATTTT.